This T cell receptor (beta chain) was observed in a study of shared clonotypes between healthy human individuals. CDR1 KGHSH and CDR2 LQKENI come from the germline V gene. The CDR3 sequence is 14 residues long. V shed 3 bases and J 5 bases; nucleotides not matched to a gene: 7. Only in-frame clones appear in the TCRdb table, and some are missing; sequencing was by immunoSEQ multiplex PCR. This sample has about a million clones, with roughly 80% found just once. In the case of this clone: What it binds is unknown.

Whole-study results and caveats: Non-shared clonotypes showed lower generation probabilities than clonotypes common to all four donors.

Material: memory CD4+ T cells sorted from blood. Sample subset: CD45RA-negative fraction. The receptor was derived from a man aged 18 to 29 in good health. The chain employs TRBV18 and TRBJ2-7, with 7 bases identical to TRBD2. The DNA for the CDR3 is TGTGCCAGCTCACCGGGGCGGGAGCAACACGAGCAGTACTTC. Translated, it gives CASSPGREQHEQYF. Combining the CDR3 with reference TRBV18 and TRBJ2-7 gives the whole variable domain NAGVMQNPRHLVRRRGQEARLRCSPMKGHSHVYWYRQLPEEGLKFMVYLQKENIIDESGMPKERFSAEFPKEGPSILRIQQVVRGDSAAYFCASSPGREQHEQYFGPGTRLTVT.